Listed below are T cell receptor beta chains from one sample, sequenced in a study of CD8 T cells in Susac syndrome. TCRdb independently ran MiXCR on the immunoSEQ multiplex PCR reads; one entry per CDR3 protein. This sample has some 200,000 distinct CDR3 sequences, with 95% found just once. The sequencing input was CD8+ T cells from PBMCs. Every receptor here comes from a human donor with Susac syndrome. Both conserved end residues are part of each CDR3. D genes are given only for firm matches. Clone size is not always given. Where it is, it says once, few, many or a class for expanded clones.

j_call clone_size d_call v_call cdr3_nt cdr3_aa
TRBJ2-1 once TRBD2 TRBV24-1 TGTGCCACCAGTGATAATCTAGCGGGAGACCACAATGAGCAGTTCTTC CATSDNLAGDHNEQFF
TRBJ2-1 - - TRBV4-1 TGCGCCAGCAGCCAAGATCAGCGGAGCTCCTACAATGAGCAGTTCTTC CASSQDQRSSYNEQFF
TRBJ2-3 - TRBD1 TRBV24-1 TGTGCCACCAGTGATCCCAAGACAGGGACAGATACGCAGTATTTT CATSDPKTGTDTQYF
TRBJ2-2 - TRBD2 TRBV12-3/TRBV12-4 TGTGCCAGCACGTCGGGGGGGCCTGCCGGGGAGCTGTTTTTT CASTSGGPAGELFF
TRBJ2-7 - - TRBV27 TGTGCCAGCAGTAGCAGAGGACAGAGCTCCTACGAGCAGTACTTC CASSSRGQSSYEQYF
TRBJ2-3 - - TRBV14 TGTGCCAGCAGCCAAGAGGACAGTCTCACAGATACGCAGTATTTT CASSQEDSLTDTQYF
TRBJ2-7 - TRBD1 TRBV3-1 TGTGCCAGCAGCACCAGACAGGGTGGCGAGCAGTACTTC CASSTRQGGEQYF
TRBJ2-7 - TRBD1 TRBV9 TGTGCCAGCAGCGCCCACAGGGGAAGGGACGAGCAGTACTTC CASSAHRGRDEQYF
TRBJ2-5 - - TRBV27 TGTGCCAGCAGTTACGGAGGGGAAGAGACCCAGTACTTC CASSYGGEETQYF
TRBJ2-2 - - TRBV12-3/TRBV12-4 TGTGCCAGCAGTACCGCCAGGACCGATAACACCGGGGAGCTGTTTTTT CASSTARTDNTGELFF
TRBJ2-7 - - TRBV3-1 TGTGCCAGCAGCCTACCTTCGGATACGCAGTACTTC CASSLPSDTQYF
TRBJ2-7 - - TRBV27 TGTGCCAGCAGTTTAACTCGGTCCTACGAGCAGTACTTC CASSLTRSYEQYF
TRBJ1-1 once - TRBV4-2 TGTGCCAGCAGCCAAGAGGGTCCCGGCGGAGAGGACACTGAAGCTTTCTTT CASSQEGPGGEDTEAFF
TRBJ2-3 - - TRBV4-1 TGCGCCAGCAGCCAAGAAGATTTGGAAAGGGATACGCAGTATTTT CASSQEDLERDTQYF
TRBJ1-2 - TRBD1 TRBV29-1 TGCAGCGCCCGACAGGGGGATGGCTACACCTTC CSARQGDGYTF
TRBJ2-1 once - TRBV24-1 TGTGCCACCAGTGATTTGCAGGGAGGGGGGTACAATGAGCAGTTCTTC CATSDLQGGGYNEQFF
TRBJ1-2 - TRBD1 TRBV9 TGTGCCAGCAGCGCCCCGACAGGGAAGAACTATAGGGGCTACACCTTC CASSAPTGKNYRGYTF
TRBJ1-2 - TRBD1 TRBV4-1 TGCGCCAGCAGCTATGACAGGGGTGTTGGTGGCTACACCTTC CASSYDRGVGGYTF
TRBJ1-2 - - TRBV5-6 TGTGCCAGCAGCCTATCGGGACAATATGGCTACACCTTC CASSLSGQYGYTF
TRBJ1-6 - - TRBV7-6 TGTGCCAGCAGCACCGGGACTTCTGGATCACCCCTCCACTTT CASSTGTSGSPLHF
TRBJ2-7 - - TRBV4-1 TGCGCCAGCAGCCAAGAGGATAGGGGCTACGAGCAGTACTTC CASSQEDRGYEQYF
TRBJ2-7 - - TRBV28 TGTGCCAGCAGTGCCTTAGCGACCGGGGGCTACGAGCAGTACTTC CASSALATGGYEQYF
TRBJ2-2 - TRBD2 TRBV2 TGTGCCAGCAGTGAATTAGGGAGGGAGAGCACCGGGGAGCTGTTTTTT CASSELGRESTGELFF